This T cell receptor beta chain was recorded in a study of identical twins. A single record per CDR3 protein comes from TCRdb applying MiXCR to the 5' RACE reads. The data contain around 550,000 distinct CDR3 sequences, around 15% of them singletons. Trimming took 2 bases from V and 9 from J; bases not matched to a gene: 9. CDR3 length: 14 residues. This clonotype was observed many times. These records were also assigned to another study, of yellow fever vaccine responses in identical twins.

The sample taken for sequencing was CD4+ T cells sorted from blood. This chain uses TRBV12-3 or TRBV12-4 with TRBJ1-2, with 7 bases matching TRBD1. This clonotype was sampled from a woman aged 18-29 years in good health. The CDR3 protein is CASSLSETGSRYTF. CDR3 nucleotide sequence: TGTGCCAGCAGTTTATCCGAGACAGGGAGTCGCTACACCTTC.